This T cell receptor beta chain was retrieved from a study of blood T cell repertoires in COVID-19. Across the study: Material from acute and convalescent COVID-19 was sourced from the United States, Italy and Spain. The analysed material was cDNA or gDNA that came from T cells, B-cell-depleted T cells, or PBMCs.

Generated by immunoSEQ multiplex PCR, the TCRdb table keeps only in-frame clones and is missing some. The table lists over 250,000 clones, 87% of them singletons. The sequence came from a woman between 25 and 40 years old who had recovered from COVID-19. Sequencing input: PBMCs or T cells enriched from blood (not recorded which).

The CDR3 region is CASSLRQGPPQHF. CDR3 sequence (DNA): TGTGCCAGCAGTCTCAGACAGGGGCCTCCCCAGCATTTT. This sequence joins TRBV28 and TRBJ1-5; 8 nucleotides match TRBD1. After removal of 5 bases from V and 10 bases from J, the junction contained 7 bases not matched to a gene. CDR1 is MDHEN and CDR2 is SYDVKM in the germline V gene. The CDR3 consists of 13 residues.